The clone carrying this T cell receptor beta chain was seen only a few times. What it recognizes is unknown. V lost 5 bases to trimming and J lost 2 bases; unmatched junction nucleotides: 6. CDR1 is SEHNR, CDR2 FQNEAQ, per germline (reference sequence). This CDR3 contains 15 residues. This sample is drawn from a study of post-analysis software for immune sequencing data. General study results and limits: When the samples were clustered directly with F measure, those that had been prepared in the same batch showed strong co-clustering. There was significantly lower normalized Chao1 diversity in multiple sclerosis patients than in controls. Included in a set of roughly five TRBV segments more frequent in patients than controls were TRBV5-6, TRBV5-1 and TRBV20-1.

Carried by the TCR beta cDNA libraries were unique molecular identifiers. Starting from roughly 1.1 to 9.2 million T cells, the study yielded about 490,000 cDNA molecules. TCRdb re-analysed the PCR reads in MiXCR, keeping a single row per CDR3 protein. This repertoire shows around 500,000 distinct CDR3 sequences, around a third found once; its top ten account for 4.5% to 7.5%. The rearrangement links TRBV7-9 to TRBJ2-5; 9 bases align to TRBD1. Sequenced: blood. This clonotype was obtained from a girl aged 2 to 17 with multiple sclerosis. For the CDR3, the DNA is TGTGCCAGCAGCAAAGTGACAGGGGGTCAAGAGACCCAGTACTTC. Translation: CASSKVTGGQETQYF.